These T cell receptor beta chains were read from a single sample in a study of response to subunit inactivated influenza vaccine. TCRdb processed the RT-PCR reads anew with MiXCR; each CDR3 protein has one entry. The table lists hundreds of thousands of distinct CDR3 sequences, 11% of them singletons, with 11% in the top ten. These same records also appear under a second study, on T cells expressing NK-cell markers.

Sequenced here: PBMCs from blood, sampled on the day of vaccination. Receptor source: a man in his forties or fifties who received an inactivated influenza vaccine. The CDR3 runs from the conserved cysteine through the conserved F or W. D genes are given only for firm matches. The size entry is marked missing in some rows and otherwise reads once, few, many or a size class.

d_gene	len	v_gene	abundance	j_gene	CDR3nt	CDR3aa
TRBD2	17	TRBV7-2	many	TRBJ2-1	TGTGCCAGCAGCTTAGTGGGACTAGCGACAGCCTACAATGAGCAGTTCTTC	CASSLVGLATAYNEQFF
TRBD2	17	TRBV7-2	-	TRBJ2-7	TGTGCCAGCAGCCGCCAAGTAGGAGCGGGGGCGTCCTACGAGCAGTACTTC	CASSRQVGAGASYEQYF
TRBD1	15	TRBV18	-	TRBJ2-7	TGTGCCAGCTCACCGTTTCTCGACAGGGGGGTTGAGCAGTACTTC	CASSPFLDRGVEQYF
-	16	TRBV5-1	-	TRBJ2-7	TGCGCCAGCAGCTCACTCCCCGGGGGCCTCTCCTACGAGCAGTACTTC	CASSSLPGGLSYEQYF
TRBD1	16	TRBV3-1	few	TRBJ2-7	TGTGCCAGCAGCCAGCTACAACAGGGGGCTGGCCACGAGCAGTACTTC	CASSQLQQGAGHEQYF
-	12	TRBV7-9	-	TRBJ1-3	TGTGCCAGCAGCTTAACTGGGAGCACCATATATTTT	CASSLTGSTIYF
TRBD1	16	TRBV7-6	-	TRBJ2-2	TGTGCCAGCAGCTTGGGTGGGACAGCGGACACCGGGGAGCTGTTTTTT	CASSLGGTADTGELFF
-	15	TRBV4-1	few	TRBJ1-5	TGCGCCAGCAGCCAAGTTCGGGCAGTCAATCAGCCCCAGCATTTT	CASSQVRAVNQPQHF
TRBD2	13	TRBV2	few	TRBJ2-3	TGTGCCAGCAGTGAAGCGCTTGGACTAGCGCAGTATTTT	CASSEALGLAQYF
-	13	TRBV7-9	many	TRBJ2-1	TGTGCCAGCAGCCCGCAGCGATACAATGAGCAGTTCTTC	CASSPQRYNEQFF
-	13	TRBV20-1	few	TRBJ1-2	TGCAGTGCCCCACCTAAAGCTAACTATGGCTACACCTTC	CSAPPKANYGYTF
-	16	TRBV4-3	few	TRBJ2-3	TGCGCCAGCAGCCAAACAGGACAGACCGGCACAGATACGCAGTATTTT	CASSQTGQTGTDTQYF
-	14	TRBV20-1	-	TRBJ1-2	TGCAGTGCGCGGACTGGTTGGCCTAACTATGGCTACACCTTC	CSARTGWPNYGYTF
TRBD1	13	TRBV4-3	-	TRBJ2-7	TGCGCCAGCAGCGAAGTCACAGGGGACGAGCAGTACTTC	CASSEVTGDEQYF
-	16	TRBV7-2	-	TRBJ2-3	TGTGCCAGCAGCTTTGCCGGGACAACTAGCACAGATACGCAGTATTTT	CASSFAGTTSTDTQYF
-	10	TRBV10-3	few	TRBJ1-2	TGTGCCACCTCCGGACCGGGCTACACCTTC	CATSGPGYTF
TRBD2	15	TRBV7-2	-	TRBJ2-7	TGTGCCAGCAGCTTAGGTAGGACTAGCAGAGACGAGCAGTACTTC	CASSLGRTSRDEQYF
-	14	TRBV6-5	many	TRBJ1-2	TGTGCCAGCAGTTACTCGGGGCAGTCCTATGGCTACACCTTC	CASSYSGQSYGYTF
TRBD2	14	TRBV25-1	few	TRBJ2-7	TGTGCCAGCAGTGAAAGCGGGACCTCCTACGAGCAGTACTTC	CASSESGTSYEQYF
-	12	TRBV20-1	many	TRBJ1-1	TGCAGTGCTAGGAGAGGGGGGTTCCCAGCTTTCTTT	CSARRGGFPAFF
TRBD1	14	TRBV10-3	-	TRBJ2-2	TGTGCCATAGGGACAGGGAGTATCACCGGGGAGCTGTTTTTT	CAIGTGSITGELFF
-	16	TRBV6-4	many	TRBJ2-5	TGTGCCAGCAGTGAAAGGGTCCGAAAAGGCCCCAAGACCCAGTACTTC	CASSERVRKGPKTQYF
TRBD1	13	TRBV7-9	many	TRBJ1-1	TGTGCCAGCAGCTTAGATCTGGGACAGCAAGCTTTCTTT	CASSLDLGQQAFF
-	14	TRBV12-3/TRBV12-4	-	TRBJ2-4	TGTGCCAGCAACGGGCGGGGATCTAAAAACATTCAGTACTTC	CASNGRGSKNIQYF
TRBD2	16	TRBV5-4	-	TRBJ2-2	TGTGCCAGCAGTAAGGCAGCGGGATTGAACAAGGGGGAGCTGTTTTTT	CASSKAAGLNKGELFF
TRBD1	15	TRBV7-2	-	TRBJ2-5	TGTGCCAGCAGCTCCCTGGACAGGGCCCAAGAGACCCAGTACTTC	CASSSLDRAQETQYF
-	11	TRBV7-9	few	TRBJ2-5	TGTGCCAGCAACTACCAAGAGACCCAGTACTTC	CASNYQETQYF
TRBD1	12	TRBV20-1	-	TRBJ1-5	TGCAGTGCCGGGACAGTAGGTCAGCCCCAGCATTTT	CSAGTVGQPQHF
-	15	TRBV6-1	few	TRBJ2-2	TGTGCCACAGCCGGGGCCAGGGGCAGAACCGGGGAGCTGTTTTTT	CATAGARGRTGELFF